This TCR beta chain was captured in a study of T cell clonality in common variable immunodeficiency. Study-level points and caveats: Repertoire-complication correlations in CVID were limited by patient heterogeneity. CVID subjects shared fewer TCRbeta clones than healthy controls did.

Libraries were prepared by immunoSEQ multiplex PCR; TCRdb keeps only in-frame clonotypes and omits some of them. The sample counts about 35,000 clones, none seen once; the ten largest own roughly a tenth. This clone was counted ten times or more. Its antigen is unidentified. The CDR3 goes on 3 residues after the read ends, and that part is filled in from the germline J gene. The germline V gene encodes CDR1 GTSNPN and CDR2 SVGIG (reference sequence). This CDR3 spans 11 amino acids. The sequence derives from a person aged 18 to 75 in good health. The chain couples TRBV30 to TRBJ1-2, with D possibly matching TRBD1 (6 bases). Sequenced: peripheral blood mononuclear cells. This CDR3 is CAWSVQGGYTF. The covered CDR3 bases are TGTGCCTGGAGTGTGCAGGGGGGC.